The 16 T cell receptor beta chains presented below share a single source sample, sequenced in a study of blood T cell repertoires in COVID-19. Clones were sequenced by immunoSEQ multiplex PCR, and TCRdb holds only the in-frame ones, with some missing. The table lists some 240,000 clones, 70% to 90% of them singletons. The sample comprised PBMCs or T cells enriched from blood (not recorded which). The receptor source for this set is a woman between 40 and 55 years old with acute COVID-19.

This rearrangement joins TRBV2 to TRBJ2-7, with 9 bases that match TRBD2. CDR1 and CDR2 from the germline V gene are SNHLY and FYNNEI. Trimming cost V 8 bases and J 4 bases; bases outside gene matches: 9. This CDR3 contains 14 residues. In DNA form, the CDR3 reads TGTGCCAGCCGGGGGGTAGCGGGAGCTTACGAGCAGTACTTC. Protein: CASRGVAGAYEQYF.

The rearrangement uses TRBV27 and TRBJ2-2; possible D gene TRBD1, 6 bases. Germline V lookup: CDR1 MNHEY, CDR2 SMNVEV (reference sequence). V was shortened by 2 bases and J by 3 bases, with 10 bases between the two germline ends. This CDR3 region has 15 residues. In DNA, the CDR3 is TGTGCCAGCAGTTTAAGCAGGGGTCACACCGGGGAGCTGTTTTTT. Translation: CASSLSRGHTGELFF.

The V call is TRBV3-1 (or the pseudogene TRBV3-2), the J call TRBJ1-2; D unclear. CDR3 length: 15 residues. V was clipped by 4 bases and J by 0 bases, with 12 bases between them. Germline CDR1 is LGHDT and CDR2 is YNNKEL (reference sequence). In DNA, the CDR3 is TGTGCCAGCAGCCCGGTGGGCAGAACTAACTATGGCTACACCTTC. Amino acid sequence: CASSPVGRTNYGYTF.

V and J are TRBV6-5 and TRBJ1-1, with 7 bases aligning to TRBD1. CDR1 is MNHEY and CDR2 is SVGAGI in the germline V gene. The junction had 3 bases not matched to a gene; V was cut back by 4 bases and J by 1 base. The CDR3 has 14 amino acids. The CDR3 DNA follows: TGTGCCAGCAGTTGGGACAGAGAGAACACTGAAGCTTTCTTT. This sequence encodes CASSWDRENTEAFF.

In regard to this clone: The junction and the germline gene differ at one end; a read error may be behind it. The V and J genes are TRBV4-2 and TRBJ2-2; TRBD2 might be the D (5 bases). The germline CDR1 and CDR2 sequences are LGHNA and YNFKEQ. The CDR3 totals 16 residues. The CDR3 sequence is CASSPQDWANAGELFF. CDR3 coding DNA: TGTGCCAGCAGCCCCCAGGACTGGGCGAACGCCGGGGAGCTGTTTTTT.

The chain joins TRBV5-4 to TRBJ2-7, with TRBD2 identical over 8 bases. V gave up 1 base and J gave up 3 bases; unmatched junction bases: 3. The CDR3 covers 14 residues. Germline-derived CDR1 and CDR2 are SGHNT and YYREEE (reference sequence). The CDR3 coding sequence is TGTGCCAGCAGCTTGCGGGAGGGAGACTACGAGCAGTACTTC. This codes for CASSLREGDYEQYF.

In this sample, this clone turned up a few times. The chain joins TRBV19 to TRBJ2-1, with D unresolved. Trimming removed 4 bases at V and 4 bases at J, with 17 bases between. The CDR3 is 16 amino acids. Germline CDR1 and CDR2: LNHDA and SQIVND (reference sequence). CDR3 in DNA: TGTGCCAGTAGTAATTTAAGCGAACCTAATTACAATGAGCAGTTCTTC. Amino acids: CASSNLSEPNYNEQFF.

This rearrangement joins TRBV7-2 to TRBJ2-5; TRBD1 agrees at 8 bases. Germline V gene lookup returns CDR1 SGHTA and CDR2 FQGNSA. The junction had 22 bases not matched to a gene; V was cut back by 5 bases and J by 5 bases. There are 19 residues in the CDR3. The CDR3 DNA reads TGTGCCAGCAGCCACGGTCGGCAGGGGGCGACTCGGAATAGGGAGACCCAGTACTTC. As protein: CASSHGRQGATRNRETQYF. Full variable domain (outside the CDR3, taken from reference TRBV7-2 and TRBJ2-5): GAGVSQSPSNKVTEKGKDVELRCDPISGHTALYWYRQSLGQGLEFLIYFQGNSAPDKSGLPSDRFSAERTGGSVSTLTIQRTQQEDSAVYLCASSHGRQGATRNRETQYFGPGTRLLVL.

The chain links TRBV10-3 to TRBJ1-1, with no clear D. The germline CDR1 and CDR2 sequences are ENHRY and SYGVKD. This CDR3 region has 11 residues. Trimming cost V 6 bases and J 8 bases, with 10 bases left between them. The CDR3 nucleotides read TGTGCCATCAGGGGCGATTCCGAAGCTTTCTTT. Protein: CAIRGDSEAFF.

The rearrangement joins TRBV25-1 to TRBJ1-1; D is perhaps TRBD1 (5 bases). The CDR3 covers 13 residues. V gave up 6 bases and J gave up 9 bases, with 17 bases separating them. The germline gives CDR1 MGHDK, CDR2 SYGVNS. Here the CDR3 DNA reads TGTGCCAGCAGCGCCCATACAGGCCCTCAAGCTTTCTTT. This sequence encodes CASSAHTGPQAFF.

The chain uses TRBV5-1 and TRBJ2-3, with D possibly matching TRBD2 (5 bases). The CDR3 totals 16 residues. V lost 4 bases and J lost 1, with 16 bases in between. Germline CDR1 and CDR2: SGHRS and YFSETQ. The CDR3 coding sequence is TGCGCCAGCAGCCCTCCGGGATTAGGTGGCACAGATACGCAGTATTTT. Translating gives CASSPPGLGGTDTQYF.

This rearrangement joins TRBV19 to TRBJ2-1, with 8 bases that match TRBD1. Germline V gene sequence: CDR1 LNHDA, CDR2 SQIVND (reference sequence). The CDR3 is 15 amino acids. Trimming took 5 bases from V and 7 from J; bases not matched to a gene: 10. The CDR3 DNA is TGTGCCAGTAGTCTCGGACAGGGTGGTAAGAATGAGCAGTTCTTC. It codes for CASSLGQGGKNEQFF.

The chain employs TRBV5-1 and TRBJ2-7; 7 positions match TRBD2. Germline CDR1 is SGHRS and CDR2 is YFSETQ. The V gene end was trimmed by 1 base and the J gene end by 0 bases; junction bases not matched to a gene: 7. CDR3 length: 16 residues. The CDR3 bases are TGCGCCAGCAGCTTGTTTGTCAGCGGGGACTCCTACGAGCAGTACTTC. It is translated as CASSLFVSGDSYEQYF.

Here the CDR3 reads CASSVEAGYGYTF. CDR3 sequence (DNA): TGTGCCAGCAGCGTAGAGGCAGGGTATGGCTACACCTTC. The chain combines TRBV9 with TRBJ1-2; D is possibly TRBD1 (5 bases). Trimming left V 0 bases short and J 5 bases short, with 8 bases between. The germline V gene encodes CDR1 SGDLS and CDR2 YYNGEE. The CDR3 has 13 residues.

CDR3 nucleotide sequence: TGTGCCAGCATTTCTAGCACCGGGGAGCTGTTTTTT. Its translation is CASISSTGELFF. The rearrangement links TRBV28 to TRBJ2-2; D uncertain. In germline, CDR1 is MDHEN, CDR2 SYDVKM. There are 12 residues in the CDR3. V was pared by 7 bases and J by 4 bases, with 7 bases between.

This clone was found once. The rearrangement links TRBV11-3 to TRBJ2-7; TRBD2 matches 9 bases. The CDR3 has 15 amino acids. Germline CDR1 reads SGHNT; CDR2 reads YENEEA. V dropped 6 bases and J dropped 0; count of bases not matched to a gene: 6. The CDR3 spells CASRPSGRNSYEQYF. DNA for the CDR3: TGTGCCAGCAGGCCCAGCGGGAGGAACTCCTACGAGCAGTACTTC.